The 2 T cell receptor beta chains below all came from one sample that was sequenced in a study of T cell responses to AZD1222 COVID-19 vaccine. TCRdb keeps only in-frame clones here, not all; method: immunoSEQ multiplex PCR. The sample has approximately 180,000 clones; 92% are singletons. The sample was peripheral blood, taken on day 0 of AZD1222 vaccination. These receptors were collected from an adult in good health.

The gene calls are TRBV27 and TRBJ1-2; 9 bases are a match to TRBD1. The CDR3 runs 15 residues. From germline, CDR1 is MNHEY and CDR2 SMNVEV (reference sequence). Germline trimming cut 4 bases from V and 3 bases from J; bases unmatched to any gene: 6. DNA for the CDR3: TGTGCCAGCAGTTCCTTACAGGGGGCTCACTATGGCTACACCTTC. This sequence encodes CASSSLQGAHYGYTF.

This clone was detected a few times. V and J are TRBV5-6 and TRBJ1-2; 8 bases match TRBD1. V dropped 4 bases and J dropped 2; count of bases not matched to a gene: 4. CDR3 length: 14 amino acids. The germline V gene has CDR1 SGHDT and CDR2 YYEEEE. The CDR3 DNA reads TGTGCCAGCAGCCTACAGGGGGTGAACTATGGCTACACCTTC. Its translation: CASSLQGVNYGYTF.